The rows below give T cell receptor beta chains drawn from one sample of a study of type 1 regulatory T cells. Antigens for these TCRs are unknown. TCRdb fed the reads into MiXCR, producing one record per CDR3 protein. Of about 24,000 distinct CDR3 sequences listed, around half are singletons. Sequencing was carried out using cultured T cells, either the whole culture or a sorted T cell fraction (not recorded which). These receptor sequences come from a human donor in good health. The CDR3 runs from the conserved cysteine through the conserved F or W. The order of the fields is clone size, V gene, J gene, D gene, CDR3 DNA, CDR3 protein. The D gene is left open where the match is weak. Clone size appears in some rows only: once, few, many, or a class for an expanded clone.

clone size: NA
V gene: TRBV3-1
J gene: TRBJ2-5
D gene: NA
CDR3 DNA: TGTGCCAGCAGCTTAAGGGTGGCGTGGGAGACCCAGTACTTC
CDR3 protein: CASSLRVAWETQYF

clone size: few
V gene: TRBV12-3/TRBV12-4
J gene: TRBJ2-1
D gene: TRBD1
CDR3 DNA: TGTGCCAGCAATCGGGACAGGGGGGACAACCAGTTCTTC
CDR3 protein: CASNRDRGDNQFF

clone size: NA
V gene: TRBV2
J gene: TRBJ2-7
D gene: TRBD1
CDR3 DNA: TGTGCCAGCAGTGATGACAGGGCAGGGCCCTACGAGCAGTACTTC
CDR3 protein: CASSDDRAGPYEQYF

clone size: once
V gene: TRBV6-5
J gene: TRBJ2-7
D gene: TRBD1
CDR3 DNA: TGTGCCAGCAGGACGACAGGGGGTAAAATCTACGAGCAGTACTTC
CDR3 protein: CASRTTGGKIYEQYF

clone size: NA
V gene: TRBV30
J gene: TRBJ2-3
D gene: NA
CDR3 DNA: TGTGCCTGGAGTGTAGGAGGGGGGGCAGATACGCAGTATTTT
CDR3 protein: CAWSVGGGADTQYF

clone size: NA
V gene: TRBV5-1
J gene: TRBJ2-2
D gene: NA
CDR3 DNA: TGCGCCAGCAGCTTATCAGCCGCGAACACCGGGGAGCTGTTTTTT
CDR3 protein: CASSLSAANTGELFF

clone size: NA
V gene: TRBV12-3/TRBV12-4
J gene: TRBJ1-1
D gene: NA
CDR3 DNA: TGTGCCAGCAGTTTAGGGGGGGGCACTGAAGCTTTCTTT
CDR3 protein: CASSLGGGTEAFF

clone size: few
V gene: TRBV12-3/TRBV12-4
J gene: TRBJ1-2
D gene: TRBD1
CDR3 DNA: TGTGCCAGCAGTTTTGGGACAGGGGTACATGGCTACACCTTC
CDR3 protein: CASSFGTGVHGYTF

clone size: NA
V gene: TRBV6-1
J gene: TRBJ2-2
D gene: TRBD1
CDR3 DNA: TGTGCCAGCAGTAAGGGGTGGACAGGGGGCACCGGGGAGCTGTTTTTT
CDR3 protein: CASSKGWTGGTGELFF

clone size: NA
V gene: TRBV4-1
J gene: TRBJ2-2
D gene: NA
CDR3 DNA: TGCGCCAGCAGCCAAGCCGGCACGAACACCGGGGAGCTGTTTTTT
CDR3 protein: CASSQAGTNTGELFF

clone size: NA
V gene: TRBV5-8
J gene: TRBJ1-1
D gene: TRBD1
CDR3 DNA: TGTGCCAGCAGGCCAGGGACAGGGTCTGAGTACACTGAAGCTTTCTTT
CDR3 protein: CASRPGTGSEYTEAFF

clone size: few
V gene: TRBV7-2
J gene: TRBJ2-7
D gene: NA
CDR3 DNA: TGTGCCAGCAGCCCCTATCCCCCTCGGGGGCGGAACGAGCAGTACTTC
CDR3 protein: CASSPYPPRGRNEQYF

clone size: NA
V gene: TRBV6-2/TRBV6-3
J gene: TRBJ2-1
D gene: NA
CDR3 DNA: TGTGCCAGCAGTCCCCTAGCGTCCCATGAGCAGTTCTTC
CDR3 protein: CASSPLASHEQFF

clone size: NA
V gene: TRBV18
J gene: TRBJ2-1
D gene: NA
CDR3 DNA: TGTGCCAGCTCACCAAGTCAGTACAATGAGCAGTTCTTC
CDR3 protein: CASSPSQYNEQFF

clone size: NA
V gene: TRBV4-1
J gene: TRBJ2-4
D gene: NA
CDR3 DNA: TGCGCCAGCAGCCAAGATTTGGGACAAATTCAGTACTTC
CDR3 protein: CASSQDLGQIQYF

clone size: NA
V gene: TRBV12-3/TRBV12-4
J gene: TRBJ2-3
D gene: NA
CDR3 DNA: TGTGCCAGCAGTTTCCCCGCTACGTATACGCAGTATTTT
CDR3 protein: CASSFPATYTQYF

clone size: NA
V gene: TRBV6-5
J gene: TRBJ2-7
D gene: NA
CDR3 DNA: TGTGCCAGCAGAGGGCCACACGCTCGCGAGCAGTACTTC
CDR3 protein: CASRGPHAREQYF

clone size: NA
V gene: TRBV28
J gene: TRBJ2-7
D gene: NA
CDR3 DNA: TGTGCCAGCAGAGAGACTACCGCCGGGACAATCTACGAGCAGTACTTC
CDR3 protein: CASRETTAGTIYEQYF

clone size: few
V gene: TRBV30
J gene: TRBJ1-3
D gene: NA
CDR3 DNA: TGTGCCTGGACCATCGCACGAGTTTGGGGGAGTCGCTCTGGAAACACCATATATTTT
CDR3 protein: CAWTIARVWGSRSGNTIYF

clone size: NA
V gene: TRBV7-2
J gene: TRBJ1-5
D gene: NA
CDR3 DNA: TGTGCCAGCAGTCCCCGGGCGGGTAATCAGCCCCAGCATTTT
CDR3 protein: CASSPRAGNQPQHF

clone size: NA
V gene: TRBV4-2
J gene: TRBJ2-5
D gene: TRBD2
CDR3 DNA: TGTGCCAGCAGGACTAGCGGGGGGGATGAGACCCAGTACTTC
CDR3 protein: CASRTSGGDETQYF

clone size: few
V gene: TRBV2
J gene: TRBJ2-7
D gene: NA
CDR3 DNA: TGTGCCAGCAGGGGGGGCTCCTACGAGCAGTACTTC
CDR3 protein: CASRGGSYEQYF

clone size: NA
V gene: TRBV9
J gene: TRBJ2-6
D gene: TRBD1
CDR3 DNA: TGTGCCAGCAGCGTAGGCGACAGGGGCAGCTCTGGGGCCAACGTCCTGACTTTC
CDR3 protein: CASSVGDRGSSGANVLTF

clone size: medium-sized
V gene: TRBV3-1
J gene: TRBJ2-5
D gene: TRBD1
CDR3 DNA: TGTGCCAGCAGCCAGGGACAGATCCAAGAGACCCAGTACTTC
CDR3 protein: CASSQGQIQETQYF

clone size: NA
V gene: TRBV18
J gene: TRBJ2-7
D gene: TRBD2
CDR3 DNA: TGTGCCAGCACCGCGGGAGGGGGTTCGTACGAGCAGTACTTC
CDR3 protein: CASTAGGGSYEQYF

clone size: NA
V gene: TRBV5-1
J gene: TRBJ2-3
D gene: TRBD2
CDR3 DNA: TGCGCCAGCAGCTTGAAGACTAGCGGGAGCACAGATACGCAGTATTTT
CDR3 protein: CASSLKTSGSTDTQYF

clone size: NA
V gene: TRBV6-5
J gene: TRBJ1-2
D gene: NA
CDR3 DNA: TGTGCCAGCAGTTTGGGGACGCCCTATGGCTACACCTTC
CDR3 protein: CASSLGTPYGYTF

clone size: NA
V gene: TRBV18
J gene: TRBJ1-2
D gene: NA
CDR3 DNA: TGTGCCAGCTCACCCGCCCAGGTGATCTATGGCTACACCTTC
CDR3 protein: CASSPAQVIYGYTF

clone size: NA
V gene: TRBV5-5
J gene: TRBJ1-2
D gene: NA
CDR3 DNA: TGTGCCAGCAGCACGGACGCGTTGGGGCTAGGCTACACCTTC
CDR3 protein: CASSTDALGLGYTF

clone size: NA
V gene: TRBV19
J gene: TRBJ2-3
D gene: NA
CDR3 DNA: TGTGCCAGTAGTACGGCGGCAGGGTCAGATACGCAGTATTTT
CDR3 protein: CASSTAAGSDTQYF

clone size: NA
V gene: TRBV6-5
J gene: TRBJ2-5
D gene: NA
CDR3 DNA: TGTGCCAGCAGTTACGGGACTGGGAGCCGAGTGACCCAGTACTTC
CDR3 protein: CASSYGTGSRVTQYF

clone size: many
V gene: TRBV12-3/TRBV12-4
J gene: TRBJ2-3
D gene: TRBD2
CDR3 DNA: TGTGCCAGCAGTCAGCGGGGGGAGCAGTATTTT
CDR3 protein: CASSQRGEQYF

clone size: NA
V gene: TRBV5-1
J gene: TRBJ2-7
D gene: TRBD2
CDR3 DNA: TGCGCCAGCAGCTTCGGGGGGGGCAGAGAGCAGTACTTC
CDR3 protein: CASSFGGGREQYF

clone size: NA
V gene: TRBV20-1
J gene: TRBJ2-5
D gene: NA
CDR3 DNA: TGCAGTGCTACGAGGGCTTTGGGCCAGTACCAAGAGACCCAGTACTTC
CDR3 protein: CSATRALGQYQETQYF

clone size: NA
V gene: TRBV5-1
J gene: TRBJ1-6
D gene: TRBD1
CDR3 DNA: TGCGCCAGCAGCTTGGAAGGGGGCGCTTCCTATAATTCACCCCTCCACTTT
CDR3 protein: CASSLEGGASYNSPLHF

clone size: once
V gene: TRBV7-8
J gene: TRBJ2-3
D gene: NA
CDR3 DNA: TGTGCCAGCAGCTTACAACCGCAGGGTAAGCGGCGAGATACGCAGTATTTT
CDR3 protein: CASSLQPQGKRRDTQYF

clone size: NA
V gene: TRBV5-1
J gene: TRBJ1-1
D gene: TRBD1
CDR3 DNA: TGCGCCAGCAGCGTCCAGGGGGGAAACACTGAAGCTTTCTTT
CDR3 protein: CASSVQGGNTEAFF

clone size: NA
V gene: TRBV15
J gene: TRBJ1-3
D gene: NA
CDR3 DNA: TGTGCCACCAGCAGTTTCGAGGGGTACTCCGTTGGAAACACCATATATTTT
CDR3 protein: CATSSFEGYSVGNTIYF

clone size: few
V gene: TRBV10-3
J gene: TRBJ2-7
D gene: TRBD2
CDR3 DNA: TGTGCCATCAGTGGGGGACTAGCGGGGGTTACTTACGAGCAGTACTTC
CDR3 protein: CAISGGLAGVTYEQYF

clone size: NA
V gene: TRBV5-1
J gene: TRBJ2-1
D gene: NA
CDR3 DNA: TGCGCCAGCAGCTTGGGGCTTAACTACAATGAGCAGTTCTTC
CDR3 protein: CASSLGLNYNEQFF

clone size: many
V gene: TRBV19
J gene: TRBJ1-6
D gene: NA
CDR3 DNA: TGTGCCACCACGGACGTCGTGGGGTCACCCCTCCACTTT
CDR3 protein: CATTDVVGSPLHF

clone size: NA
V gene: TRBV6-6
J gene: TRBJ1-1
D gene: NA
CDR3 DNA: TGTGCCAGCAGCCGCCTCATAAACACTGAAGCTTTCTTT
CDR3 protein: CASSRLINTEAFF

clone size: NA
V gene: TRBV2
J gene: TRBJ2-5
D gene: NA
CDR3 DNA: TGTGCCAGCAGTAGGGGGGTCCAAGAGACCCAGTACTTC
CDR3 protein: CASSRGVQETQYF

clone size: NA
V gene: TRBV20-1
J gene: TRBJ2-7
D gene: NA
CDR3 DNA: TGCAGTGCTAGAGTTTCTGCCGCCTACGAGCAGTACTTC
CDR3 protein: CSARVSAAYEQYF

clone size: once
V gene: TRBV28
J gene: TRBJ2-4
D gene: NA
CDR3 DNA: TGTGCCAGCAGTTCCGTCAGGGTGGGCGCCAAAAACATTCAGTACTTC
CDR3 protein: CASSSVRVGAKNIQYF

clone size: medium-sized
V gene: TRBV7-8
J gene: TRBJ1-3
D gene: NA
CDR3 DNA: TGTGCCAGCAGCTTAGCGAGGCTCTCTGGAAACACCATATATTTT
CDR3 protein: CASSLARLSGNTIYF

clone size: NA
V gene: TRBV18
J gene: TRBJ1-2
D gene: NA
CDR3 DNA: TGTGCCAGCTCACCCGGGGAGACTGGCGGGTTTTATTTCTACACCTTC
CDR3 protein: CASSPGETGGFYFYTF

clone size: NA
V gene: TRBV29-1
J gene: TRBJ1-1
D gene: TRBD1
CDR3 DNA: TGCAGCGTCGACAAAAAAGGACAGGGGAACACTGAAGCTTTCTTT
CDR3 protein: CSVDKKGQGNTEAFF

clone size: few
V gene: TRBV12-3/TRBV12-4
J gene: TRBJ1-1
D gene: NA
CDR3 DNA: TGTGCCAGCAGTTTGGGCAGTTTGACAGGTGAAGAAGCTTTCTTT
CDR3 protein: CASSLGSLTGEEAFF

clone size: medium-sized
V gene: TRBV27
J gene: TRBJ1-1
D gene: TRBD1
CDR3 DNA: TGTGCCAGCAGTCCCGACCGGACAGGGAACACTGAAGCTTTCTTT
CDR3 protein: CASSPDRTGNTEAFF

clone size: NA
V gene: TRBV2
J gene: TRBJ1-2
D gene: NA
CDR3 DNA: TGTGCCAGCACCCACGGACGTGGAGGTTTTGGCTACACCTTC
CDR3 protein: CASTHGRGGFGYTF

clone size: once
V gene: TRBV5-1
J gene: TRBJ1-2
D gene: TRBD1
CDR3 DNA: TGCGCCAGCAGTCCCGGACAGGAGCACTATGGCTACACCTTC
CDR3 protein: CASSPGQEHYGYTF

clone size: NA
V gene: TRBV3-1
J gene: TRBJ2-5
D gene: NA
CDR3 DNA: TGTGCCAGCAGCGACAGGAGGGGGCGAGAGACCCAGTACTTC
CDR3 protein: CASSDRRGRETQYF

clone size: NA
V gene: TRBV20-1
J gene: TRBJ2-7
D gene: NA
CDR3 DNA: TGCAGTGCTAGCGCCTCCTACGAGCAGTACTTC
CDR3 protein: CSASASYEQYF

clone size: NA
V gene: TRBV9
J gene: TRBJ1-1
D gene: NA
CDR3 DNA: TGTGCCAGCAGCGTTGGGCAGAGCACTGAAGCTTTCTTT
CDR3 protein: CASSVGQSTEAFF

clone size: NA
V gene: TRBV5-4
J gene: TRBJ2-5
D gene: TRBD2
CDR3 DNA: TGTGCCAGCAGCTTGAGCGGGGGGGATGGAGAGACCCAGTACTTC
CDR3 protein: CASSLSGGDGETQYF

clone size: NA
V gene: TRBV5-4
J gene: TRBJ2-3
D gene: TRBD2
CDR3 DNA: TGTGCCGGCAGCCCGGGACTAACCGGTACGCAGTATTTT
CDR3 protein: CAGSPGLTGTQYF